The clone carrying this TCR beta chain was counted a single time. V was cut by 3 bases and J by 4 bases, with 8 bases left in between. The CDR3 totals 13 residues. CDR1 MDHEN and CDR2 SYDVKM come from the germline V gene. This record comes from a study of T cell responses to AZD1222 COVID-19 vaccine. Clones were sequenced by immunoSEQ multiplex PCR, and TCRdb holds only the in-frame ones, with some missing. The repertoire holds about 150,000 clones, with about 94% as singletons. The receptor was isolated from an adult in good health. Sequenced material: peripheral blood, taken on day 0 of AZD1222 vaccination. The chain joins TRBV28 to TRBJ2-3; no clear D. This chain's CDR3 is CASSLQAPDTQYF. CDR3 DNA: TGTGCCAGCAGTTTGCAGGCACCAGATACGCAGTATTTT. The entire variable domain, with the rest obtained from reference TRBV28 and TRBJ2-3, is as follows: DVKVTQSSRYLVKRTGEKVFLECVQDMDHENMFWYRQDPGLGLRLIYFSYDVKMKEKGDIPEGYSVSREKKERFSLILESASTNQTSMYLCASSLQAPDTQYFGPGTRLTVL.